One sample yielded the 24 T cell receptor beta chains listed below, sequenced in a study of blood T cell repertoires in COVID-19. The protocol was immunoSEQ multiplex PCR, while the TCRdb copy is restricted to in-frame clones and leaves out a portion. This sample carries under 250,000 clones, roughly 80% of them seen once, and the ten largest clones take more than 6%. The specimen sequenced was peripheral blood. These receptors all come from an older woman with active or convalescent COVID-19.

The V call is TRBV28, the J call TRBJ1-2, with D unresolved. Germline assignment: CDR1 MDHEN and CDR2 SYDVKM. The CDR3 runs to 17 residues. Trimming removed 3 bases from V and 6 bases from J, with 23 bases in between. The CDR3 loop reads CASSFAFLGRKANGYTF. The CDR3 DNA follows: TGTGCCAGCAGTTTCGCGTTTCTTGGCAGGAAGGCGAATGGCTACACCTTC.

The chain links TRBV19 to TRBJ1-1; 7 positions match TRBD1. J lost 7 bases, V lost 5 bases, and 10 bases had no gene match. CDR1 is LNHDA and CDR2 is SQIVND in the germline V gene (reference sequence). There are 14 residues in the CDR3. CDR3: CASSPRQGGNEAFF. The CDR3 bases are TGTGCCAGTAGTCCCAGACAGGGTGGAAATGAAGCTTTCTTT.

This clone appeared a single time. The chain combines TRBV5-5 with TRBJ2-3; 8 positions agree with TRBD2. Germline V gene data show CDR1 as SGHKS and CDR2 as YYEKEE (reference sequence). With V trimmed by 3 bases and J by 2 bases, 5 bases remained unmatched. The CDR3 has 15 residues. In DNA, the CDR3 is TGTGCCAGCAGCTCCCTGCGGGGGGACACAGATACGCAGTATTTT. Protein: CASSSLRGDTDTQYF.

This chain links TRBV28 with TRBJ1-1; TRBD1 aligns across 10 bases. The CDR3 is 17 residues long. The trim removed 2 bases at V and 2 bases at J, leaving 8 bases unmatched. CDR1 and CDR2 (germline): MDHEN, SYDVKM. Written as DNA, the CDR3 is TGTGCCAGCAGTTTAGGGACAGGGGCCCGTCTAAACACTGAAGCTTTCTTT. It translates to CASSLGTGARLNTEAFF.

The chain uses TRBV30 and TRBJ2-7; 9 bases are a match to TRBD2. This CDR3 region has 13 residues. Germline trimming cut 3 bases from V and 4 bases from J; bases unmatched to any gene: 4. CDR1 and CDR2 from the germline V gene are GTSNPN and SVGIG (reference sequence). Here the CDR3 reads CAWRGLAGYEQYF. The CDR3 coding sequence is TGTGCCTGGAGGGGACTAGCTGGGTACGAGCAGTACTTC. The entire variable domain, with the rest obtained from reference TRBV30 and TRBJ2-7, is as follows: SQTIHQWPATLVQPVGSPLSLECTVEGTSNPNLYWYRQAAGRGLQLLFYSVGIGQISSEVPQNLSASRPQDRQFILSSKKLLLSDSGFYLCAWRGLAGYEQYFGPGTRLTVT.

The CDR3 DNA sequence: TGCGCCAGCAGCCAGGGCCGATCTAGCGGGGGGGCGTATGAGCAGTTCTTC. Its translation is CASSQGRSSGGAYEQFF. The V gene is TRBV4-1, the J gene TRBJ2-1; 12 bases fit TRBD2. Losses at the gene ends were 3 bases for V and 8 bases for J; bases not matched to a gene: 11. This CDR3 is built from 17 residues. CDR1 and CDR2 from the germline V gene are MGHRA and YSYEKL.

The chain joins TRBV5-5 to TRBJ1-1; D is uncertain. The CDR3 runs 13 residues. The germline V gene encodes CDR1 SGHKS and CDR2 YYEKEE (reference sequence). Between the trimmed V and J ends, which lost 2 bases and 6 bases, there was a span of 11 bases. The CDR3 sequence: CASSFGEGAEAFF. CDR3 DNA sequence: TGTGCCAGCAGCTTCGGGGAGGGTGCTGAAGCTTTCTTT.

This clone was seen a single time. The chain is built from TRBV19 and TRBJ1-2; TRBD1 aligns across 10 bases. Trimming cost V 4 bases and J 5 bases; bases outside gene matches: 10. The CDR3 extends over 16 amino acids. The germline V gene encodes CDR1 LNHDA and CDR2 SQIVND (reference sequence). DNA of the CDR3: TGTGCCAGTAGTACATCCCGGGACAGGGGATGGTATGGCTACACCTTC. Its translation is CASSTSRDRGWYGYTF. Full variable domain (outside the CDR3, taken from reference TRBV19 and TRBJ1-2): DGGITQSPKYLFRKEGQNVTLSCEQNLNHDAMYWYRQDPGQGLRLIYYSQIVNDFQKGDIAEGYSVSREKKESFPLTVTSAQKNPTAFYLCASSTSRDRGWYGYTFGSGTRLTVV.

The V call is TRBV5-1, the J call TRBJ2-1; TRBD2 is a possible D gene (7 bases). The CDR3 has 12 amino acids. Deletions cut 6 bases from V and 10 bases from J, with 14 bases between. Germline CDR1 reads SGHRS; CDR2 reads YFSETQ. The CDR3 sequence is CASTLGGAEQFF. CDR3 nucleotide sequence: TGCGCCAGCACCCTGGGGGGGGCCGAGCAGTTCTTC. The entire variable domain, with the rest obtained from reference TRBV5-1 and TRBJ2-1, is as follows: KAGVTQTPRYLIKTRGQQVTLSCSPISGHRSVSWYQQTPGQGLQFLFEYFSETQRNKGNFPGRFSGRQFSNSRSEMNVSTLELGDSALYLCASTLGGAEQFFGPGTRLTVL.

This chain links TRBV5-6 with TRBJ2-1; 8 bases line up with TRBD2. Germline CDR1 SGHDT, CDR2 YYEEEE. V shed 0 bases and J 1 base; nucleotides not matched to a gene: 3. The CDR3 loop spans 16 amino acids. As DNA, the CDR3 is TGTGCCAGCAGCTTGGACGGGAGGGGTTCCTACAATGAGCAGTTCTTC. It translates to CASSLDGRGSYNEQFF.

The V and J genes are TRBV7-2 and TRBJ2-3; TRBD2 aligns across 10 bases. The V gene end was trimmed by 4 bases and the J gene end by 4 bases; junction bases not matched to a gene: 5. The germline CDR1 and CDR2 sequences are SGHTA and FQGNSA. This CDR3 region has 15 residues. In nucleotides, the CDR3 is TGTGCCAGCAGCTGGAGCGGGGGGGTTTCAGATACGCAGTATTTT. Amino acids: CASSWSGGVSDTQYF.

This chain connects TRBV5-1 to TRBJ2-5, with 9 bases fitting TRBD2. Germline V gives CDR1 SGHRS, CDR2 YFSETQ. The length of the CDR3 is 16 residues. V lost 0 bases to trimming and J lost 3 bases; unmatched junction nucleotides: 6. The CDR3 DNA reads TGCGCCAGCAGCTTGGGGGTAGCGGGAGCGGAAGAGACCCAGTACTTC. As protein: CASSLGVAGAEETQYF.

The V gene is TRBV28, the J gene TRBJ2-7; the D gene is possibly TRBD1 (6 bases). This CDR3 spans 13 amino acids. The germline CDR1 and CDR2 sequences are MDHEN and SYDVKM. Trimming removed 8 bases at V and 5 bases at J, with 16 bases between. CDR3 in amino acids: CASGPQGIHEQYV. The CDR3 bases are TGTGCCAGCGGCCCACAGGGTATCCACGAGCAGTACGTC.

The chain links TRBV6-5 to TRBJ1-3; possible D gene TRBD1, 6 bases. CDR1 is MNHEY and CDR2 is SVGAGI in the germline V gene. The CDR3 is 13 residues long. Trimming pared 8 bases from V and 0 bases from J, leaving 8 bases between. The CDR3 nucleotides are TGTGCCAGCGGGGACAACTCTGGAAACACCATATATTTT. Translated, it gives CASGDNSGNTIYF.

This chain joins TRBV6-5 and TRBJ1-2; D gene uncertain. Germline CDR1 MNHEY, CDR2 SVGAGI. Trimming stripped 5 bases from V and 0 bases from J, with 4 bases between. The length of the CDR3 is 12 residues. CDR3 nucleotide sequence: TGTGCCAGCAGTACACCTAACTATGGCTACACCTTC. It yields the protein CASSTPNYGYTF.

This chain links TRBV3-1 (or the pseudogene TRBV3-2) with TRBJ2-1, with 8 nucleotides matching TRBD2. The CDR3 covers 17 residues. Germline assignment: CDR1 LGHDT and CDR2 YNNKEL (reference sequence). J gave up 2 bases and V 0 bases, and 6 bases lay outside the gene matches. In DNA, the CDR3 is TGTGCCAGCAGCCAAGAGGTCGGGAGGGGGGCCTACAATGAGCAGTTCTTC. Translation gives CASSQEVGRGAYNEQFF.

The rearrangement links TRBV3-1 (or the pseudogene TRBV3-2) to TRBJ2-7; tentatively, D is TRBD2 (6 bases). This CDR3 comprises 14 residues. The V and J ends lost 6 bases and 2 bases respectively, with 14 bases between them. Germline CDR1 is LGHDT and CDR2 is YNNKEL (reference sequence). DNA for the CDR3: TGTGCCAGCAGTACGGGAGTCCCCCCCTACGAGCAGTACTTC. Protein: CASSTGVPPYEQYF.

The J gene is TRBJ1-1, the V gene TRBV15, with D maybe TRBD1 (5 bases). CDR3 length equals 14 residues. The germline V and J ends were trimmed by 4 bases and 0 bases, with 9 bases remaining between them. Germline V gene data show CDR1 as LNHNV and CDR2 as YYDKDF (reference sequence). The CDR3 region has the DNA TGTGCCACCAGCAAACAGGATATGAACACTGAAGCTTTCTTT. Encoded protein: CATSKQDMNTEAFF.

The chain couples TRBV7-2 to TRBJ2-5, with D perhaps matching TRBD1 (6 bases). The CDR3 contains 14 residues. V dropped 3 bases and J dropped 5 bases, with 13 bases sitting between them. Per germline, CDR1 SGHTA and CDR2 FQGNSA. Written as DNA, the CDR3 is TGTGCCAGCAGCTTGCGGCAGGGGAGCGAGACCCAGTACTTC. This gives the protein CASSLRQGSETQYF.

This chain connects TRBV9 to TRBJ2-1, with a possible D match to TRBD2 (5 bases). Germline V CDR1 and CDR2: SGDLS, YYNGEE. Trimming took 2 bases from V and 8 from J, leaving 23 bases between them. The CDR3 extends over 17 amino acids. The CDR3 nucleotides are TGTGCCAGCAGCGTCTCTGGGCCGGGAAGTCCCATCGATGAGCAGTTCTTC. The encoded protein is CASSVSGPGSPIDEQFF.

The genes are TRBV6-4 and TRBJ2-2; D remains unclear. CDR1 and CDR2 from the germline V gene are MRHNA and SNTAGT. The CDR3 is 14 residues long. V was pared by 2 bases and J by 3 bases, with 7 bases between. The CDR3 DNA follows: TGTGCCAGCAGTGACGTCGTCTACACCGGGGAGCTGTTTTTT. Translation: CASSDVVYTGELFF.

The rearrangement joins TRBV7-9 to TRBJ2-2; D might be TRBD1 (6 bases). Trimming cost V 2 bases and J 6 bases, with 13 bases left between them. The CDR3 totals 15 residues. Germline assignment: CDR1 SEHNR and CDR2 FQNEAQ (reference sequence). The CDR3 is CASSLYREYSGELFF. Here the CDR3 DNA reads TGTGCCAGCAGCTTATACAGGGAGTATTCCGGGGAGCTGTTTTTT.

The chain links TRBV29-1 to TRBJ1-5; 10 bases line up with TRBD1. The CDR3 runs 14 residues. The V gene's germline CDR1 is SQVTM and CDR2 ANQGSEA. J lost 7 bases, V lost 4 bases, and 7 bases had no gene match. The CDR3 here is CSVGDRGFGQPQHF. DNA for the CDR3: TGCAGCGTTGGGGACAGGGGATTCGGACAGCCCCAGCATTTT.

About this clone itself: Other DNA sequences of this sample code for an identical CDR3. The rearrangement links TRBV2 to TRBJ2-5, with TRBD1 matching over 9 bases. This CDR3 spans 13 amino acids. CDR1 and CDR2 (germline): SNHLY, FYNNEI. The junction had 7 bases not matched to a gene; V was cut back by 9 bases and J by 5 bases. The CDR3 bases are TGTGCCAGTAACAGGGGGCGAGGGGAGACCCAGTACTTC. Its protein product is CASNRGRGETQYF.